These T cell receptor beta chains were read from a single sample in a study of OX40 agonist ivuxolimab in advanced cancers. Sequenced by immunoSEQ multiplex PCR; TCRdb stores in-frame clones only, minus some. The profile shows more than 45,000 clones, over 80% of them singletons. The sample here was CD4+ or CD8+ T cells sorted from blood, taken in a trial of the OX40 agonist ivuxolimab. The receptor set was obtained from an adult with an advanced solid tumor such as melanoma, head and neck, liver or kidney cancer. The CDR3 runs from the conserved cysteine through the conserved F or W. A D gene is named only where the DNA matches it firmly. Where a row states a size, it is once, few, many or the class of an expanded clone; other rows omit it.

abundance: NA
v_gene: TRBV6-6
d_gene: TRBD1
j_gene: TRBJ1-1
CDR3nt: TGTGCCAGCAGGCTGACAGGGACCACTGAAGCTTTCTTT
CDR3aa: CASRLTGTTEAFF

abundance: NA
v_gene: TRBV19
d_gene: TRBD1
j_gene: TRBJ1-1
CDR3nt: TGTGCCAGTAGGCGGACAGGAAACACTGAAGCTTTCTTT
CDR3aa: CASRRTGNTEAFF

abundance: NA
v_gene: TRBV5-5
d_gene: NA
j_gene: TRBJ2-3
CDR3nt: TGTGCCAGCAGCTTGGCACAATTCACAGATACGCAGTATTTT
CDR3aa: CASSLAQFTDTQYF

abundance: NA
v_gene: TRBV4-2
d_gene: TRBD1
j_gene: TRBJ1-1
CDR3nt: TGTGCCAGCAGACAAATAGGACAGGGGGGTACTGAAGCTTTCTTT
CDR3aa: CASRQIGQGGTEAFF

abundance: NA
v_gene: TRBV5-1
d_gene: NA
j_gene: TRBJ2-5
CDR3nt: TGCGCCAGCAGCTTGATCGAGGGGGGAAGGGAGACCCAGTACTTC
CDR3aa: CASSLIEGGRETQYF

abundance: few
v_gene: TRBV10-3
d_gene: NA
j_gene: TRBJ1-4
CDR3nt: TGTGCCATCAGTGAGTCTATGGCTGGGGCACAACGGAAACTGTTTTTT
CDR3aa: CAISESMAGAQRKLFF

abundance: once
v_gene: TRBV9
d_gene: NA
j_gene: TRBJ2-1
CDR3nt: TGTGCCAGCAGCCTAGGATTAAATGAGCAGTTCTTC
CDR3aa: CASSLGLNEQFF

abundance: NA
v_gene: TRBV4-3
d_gene: TRBD1
j_gene: TRBJ1-1
CDR3nt: TGCGCCAGCAGCCAGCAGGGGGCCATGAACACTGAAGCTTTCTTT
CDR3aa: CASSQQGAMNTEAFF

abundance: NA
v_gene: TRBV6-5
d_gene: TRBD1
j_gene: TRBJ2-1
CDR3nt: TGTGCCAGCAGTTCACACCGACAGGGTCCAAATGAGCAGTTCTTC
CDR3aa: CASSSHRQGPNEQFF

abundance: NA
v_gene: TRBV4-3
d_gene: NA
j_gene: TRBJ1-1
CDR3nt: TGCGCCAGCAGCCAAATCAGAAGAGGGGCTGAAGCTTTCTTT
CDR3aa: CASSQIRRGAEAFF

abundance: NA
v_gene: TRBV19
d_gene: NA
j_gene: TRBJ2-7
CDR3nt: TGTGCCGGTTATTTATCCGGGACACGAGGTACGGGGCAGTACTTC
CDR3aa: CAGYLSGTRGTGQYF

abundance: NA
v_gene: TRBV5-1
d_gene: TRBD1
j_gene: TRBJ1-5
CDR3nt: TGCGCCAACAGCTTAGGGACAGGGGCCGGTCAGCCCCAGCATTTT
CDR3aa: CANSLGTGAGQPQHF

abundance: NA
v_gene: TRBV29-1
d_gene: NA
j_gene: TRBJ1-2
CDR3nt: TGCAGCGTTGAACCCAATGCCTATGGCTACACCTTC
CDR3aa: CSVEPNAYGYTF

abundance: NA
v_gene: TRBV14
d_gene: NA
j_gene: TRBJ2-1
CDR3nt: TGTGCCAGCAGCCAAGAGGGCCGCAGGGATAATGAGCAGTTCTTC
CDR3aa: CASSQEGRRDNEQFF

abundance: few
v_gene: TRBV27
d_gene: NA
j_gene: TRBJ2-6
CDR3nt: TGTGCCAGCAGTAAACTACAGGGAACTGGGGCCAACGTCCTGACTTTC
CDR3aa: CASSKLQGTGANVLTF

abundance: NA
v_gene: TRBV19
d_gene: NA
j_gene: TRBJ1-1
CDR3nt: TGTGCCAGTAGTCCCCGGACAGAGAACACTGAAGCTTTCTTT
CDR3aa: CASSPRTENTEAFF

abundance: NA
v_gene: TRBV7-3
d_gene: NA
j_gene: TRBJ1-2
CDR3nt: TGTGCCAGCAGCCCCGAGGGTAGTGGTATCTTAGGGGGTGGCTACACCTTC
CDR3aa: CASSPEGSGILGGGYTF

abundance: NA
v_gene: TRBV9
d_gene: NA
j_gene: TRBJ1-6
CDR3nt: TGTGCCAGCAGCGTCCAAGGGCAGGAATGGTCACCCCTCCACTTT
CDR3aa: CASSVQGQEWSPLHF

abundance: NA
v_gene: TRBV18
d_gene: NA
j_gene: TRBJ2-3
CDR3nt: TGTGCCAGCTCACCACCGGGCACGCGCACAGATACGCAGTATTTT
CDR3aa: CASSPPGTRTDTQYF

abundance: NA
v_gene: TRBV30
d_gene: TRBD1
j_gene: TRBJ2-2
CDR3nt: TGTGCCTGGAACAGGGGGCACACCGGGGAGCTGTTTTTT
CDR3aa: CAWNRGHTGELFF

abundance: NA
v_gene: TRBV19
d_gene: NA
j_gene: TRBJ2-7
CDR3nt: TGTGCCAGTAGTGGGTTTCGGAGCGAGCAGTACTTC
CDR3aa: CASSGFRSEQYF

abundance: NA
v_gene: TRBV4-2
d_gene: NA
j_gene: TRBJ2-1
CDR3nt: TGTGCCAGCAGACTGGCCGGGAGTGGGACCAATGAGCAGTTCTTC
CDR3aa: CASRLAGSGTNEQFF

abundance: NA
v_gene: TRBV10-3
d_gene: NA
j_gene: TRBJ1-2
CDR3nt: TGTGCCATCAGTGAGCACCAGGGAACAGGGAAAGGCTACACCTTC
CDR3aa: CAISEHQGTGKGYTF

abundance: NA
v_gene: TRBV5-1
d_gene: TRBD2
j_gene: TRBJ2-5
CDR3nt: TGCGCCAGCAGCTTGGACGCCGGACTAGCGGGGGGGCAGGAGACCCAGTACTTC
CDR3aa: CASSLDAGLAGGQETQYF

abundance: NA
v_gene: TRBV5-1
d_gene: TRBD1
j_gene: TRBJ2-5
CDR3nt: TGCGCCAGCAGCGCCGGGACAGGGGGAGAGACCCAGTACTTC
CDR3aa: CASSAGTGGETQYF

abundance: NA
v_gene: TRBV2
d_gene: NA
j_gene: TRBJ1-2
CDR3nt: TGTGCCAGTACCTTATCCGGGGCCTATGGCTACACCTTC
CDR3aa: CASTLSGAYGYTF

abundance: NA
v_gene: TRBV7-2
d_gene: TRBD1
j_gene: TRBJ1-1
CDR3nt: TGTGCCAGCAGCTCGGGACAGATAGAAGTCACTGAAGCTTTCTTT
CDR3aa: CASSSGQIEVTEAFF

abundance: NA
v_gene: TRBV20-1
d_gene: NA
j_gene: TRBJ2-1
CDR3nt: TGCAGTGCTAGGACCCAGGCTGAGCAGTTCTTC
CDR3aa: CSARTQAEQFF

abundance: NA
v_gene: TRBV27
d_gene: NA
j_gene: TRBJ2-5
CDR3nt: TGTGCCAGCAGCTCCACGGGGGCCGGGCAAGAGACCCAGTACTTC
CDR3aa: CASSSTGAGQETQYF

abundance: NA
v_gene: TRBV30
d_gene: NA
j_gene: TRBJ2-1
CDR3nt: TGTGCCTGGAATCGTGGACTACAGGGGTACAATGAGCAGTTCTTC
CDR3aa: CAWNRGLQGYNEQFF

abundance: NA
v_gene: TRBV4-3
d_gene: TRBD2
j_gene: TRBJ2-3
CDR3nt: TGCGCCAGCAGCCAAGAACCCCGGGGGGGCCTAGATACGCAGTATTTT
CDR3aa: CASSQEPRGGLDTQYF

abundance: NA
v_gene: TRBV7-2
d_gene: NA
j_gene: TRBJ2-5
CDR3nt: TGTGCCAGCAGCTTTGGTGGTGTAGAGACCCAGTACTTC
CDR3aa: CASSFGGVETQYF

abundance: NA
v_gene: TRBV7-2
d_gene: TRBD1
j_gene: TRBJ2-2
CDR3nt: TGTGCCAGCAGCGCCAACAGGGGGCGGATCGGGGAGCTGTTTTTT
CDR3aa: CASSANRGRIGELFF

abundance: once
v_gene: TRBV9
d_gene: NA
j_gene: TRBJ1-6
CDR3nt: TGTGCCAGCAGCCCTTACAGGGAGGGACGATCACCCCTCCACTTT
CDR3aa: CASSPYREGRSPLHF